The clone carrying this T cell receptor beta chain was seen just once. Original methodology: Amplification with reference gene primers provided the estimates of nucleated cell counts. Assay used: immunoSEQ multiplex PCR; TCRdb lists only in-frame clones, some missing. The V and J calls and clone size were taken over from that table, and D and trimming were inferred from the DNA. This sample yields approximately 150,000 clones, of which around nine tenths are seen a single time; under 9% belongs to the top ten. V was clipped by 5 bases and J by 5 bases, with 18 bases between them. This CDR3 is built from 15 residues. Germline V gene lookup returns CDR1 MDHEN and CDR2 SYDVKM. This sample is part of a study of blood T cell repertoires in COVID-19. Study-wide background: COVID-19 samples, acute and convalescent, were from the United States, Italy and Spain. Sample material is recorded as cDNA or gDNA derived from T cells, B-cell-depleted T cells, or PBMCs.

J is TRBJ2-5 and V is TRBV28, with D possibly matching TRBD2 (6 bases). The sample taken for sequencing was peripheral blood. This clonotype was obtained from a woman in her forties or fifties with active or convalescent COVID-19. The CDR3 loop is CASSGGGPRQETQYF. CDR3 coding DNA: TGTGCCAGCAGTGGCGGAGGGCCCCGGCAGGAGACCCAGTACTTC.